One sample yielded the 17 T cell receptor beta chains listed below, sequenced in a study of beta chain features in type 1 diabetes listed by TCRdb under 2018. Overall study outcomes, separate from this receptor: In all four CD4+ subsets, TCRB CDR3 length was moderately but significantly shorter in type 1 diabetes patients.

Libraries were constructed by the immunoSEQ multiplex PCR assay. The High Capacity cDNA Reverse Transcription Kit was used to reverse transcribe all of the isolated RNA, meaning that expressed TCRB transcripts were what got sequenced. This is the immuneACCESS table as TCRdb keeps it, with only in-frame sequences that have V and J called. A part of the clones is gone; compared with another copy, unresolved V genes explain less than half, and the rest is unexplained. This sample holds more than 150,000 clones; 8.5% to 10% were observed only once. About 0.65% of the sample is taken by the ten largest. These receptors are not linked to any known antigen. The sequenced sample consisted of central memory CD4+ T cells from blood. The receptors shown here come from a woman aged 30 to 39 with type 1 diabetes.

J is TRBJ2-3 and V is TRBV5-1; 7 bases agree with TRBD2. This CDR3 region has 14 residues. V lost 0 bases and J lost 5; bases outside the gene matches: 3. Germline assignment: CDR1 SGHRS and CDR2 YFSETQ. CDR3 sequence: CASSLGREGDTQYF. The CDR3 DNA reads TGCGCCAGCAGCTTGGGCAGGGAGGGAGATACGCAGTATTTT.

V usage is TRBV7-8 and J usage is TRBJ2-3; 7 bases line up with TRBD2. This CDR3 is 14 amino acids long. Germline CDR1 and CDR2: SGHVS and FQNEAQ. After removal of 1 base from V and 5 bases from J, the junction contained 3 bases not matched to a gene. CDR3 nucleotides: TGTGCCAGCAGCTTAGATACTAGCGTAGATACGCAGTATTTT. Translation gives CASSLDTSVDTQYF.

This chain uses TRBV7-9 with TRBJ2-3, with TRBD2 identical over 11 bases. The CDR3 length is 15 residues. Trimming cost V 5 bases and J 4 bases; bases outside gene matches: 5. The V gene's germline CDR1 is SEHNR and CDR2 FQNEAQ (reference sequence). CDR3 residues: CASSPLAGVADTQYF. As DNA, the CDR3 is TGTGCCAGCAGCCCACTAGCGGGAGTCGCAGATACGCAGTATTTT.

As DNA, the CDR3 is TGCAGCGTCGACCGGACAGGGAGAAGTGGCTACACCTTC. It translates to CSVDRTGRSGYTF. This sequence joins TRBV29-1 and TRBJ1-2, with TRBD1 matching over 8 bases. Germline CDR1 reads SQVTM; CDR2 reads ANQGSEA. J gave up 7 bases and V 6 bases, and 10 bases lay outside the gene matches. The CDR3 consists of 13 residues.

The CDR3 DNA reads TGTGCCAGCAGCATCCCGGGGGGTTGGGAGACCCAGTACTTC. Amino acid sequence: CASSIPGGWETQYF. V and J are TRBV5-4 and TRBJ2-5; 7 nucleotides align to TRBD2. This CDR3 contains 14 residues. The J segment lost 5 bases and the V segment lost 4 bases, leaving 8 bases of the junction unmatched. The V gene's germline CDR1 is SGHNT and CDR2 YYREEE (reference sequence). Combining the CDR3 with reference TRBV5-4 and TRBJ2-5 gives the whole variable domain ETGVTQSPTHLIKTRGQQVTLRCSSQSGHNTVSWYQQALGQGPQFIFQYYREEENGRGNFPPRFSGLQFPNYSSELNVNALELDDSALYLCASSIPGGWETQYFGPGTRLLVL.

Comments on this clone: This same CDR3 is encoded by further DNA sequences in the sample. The chain uses TRBV5-1 and TRBJ2-7, with D unclear. The germline V gene has CDR1 SGHRS and CDR2 YFSETQ. The V and J ends lost 0 bases and 0 bases respectively, with 7 bases between them. This CDR3 spans 14 amino acids. The CDR3, as DNA: TGCGCCAGCAGCTTGGGAGGAAGCTCCTACGAGCAGTACTTC. Its translation: CASSLGGSSYEQYF.

The V and J genes are TRBV5-1 and TRBJ2-2; weak D call: TRBD2 (5 bases). The CDR3 spans 17 residues. Germline V gene lookup returns CDR1 SGHRS and CDR2 YFSETQ. Between the trimmed V and J ends, which lost 1 base and 0 bases, there was a span of 13 bases. CDR3 nucleotides: TGCGCCAGCAGCTTGAGAGTGGACTCCTCGAACACCGGGGAGCTGTTTTTT. It codes for CASSLRVDSSNTGELFF.

The CDR3 nucleotides are TGCAGCGCGTTTGGTGACACCAACACTGAAGCTTTCTTT. Its protein product is CSAFGDTNTEAFF. This chain links TRBV29-1 with TRBJ1-1; D is uncertain. The CDR3 has 13 residues. Trimming stripped 7 bases from V and 2 bases from J, with 14 bases between. Germline V gene sequence: CDR1 SQVTM, CDR2 ANQGSEA.

This clone was counted a few times. The chain carries TRBV2 and TRBJ1-5, with D maybe TRBD1 (6 bases). Trimming pared 0 bases from V and 7 bases from J, leaving 19 bases between. The V gene's germline CDR1 is SNHLY and CDR2 FYNNEI. The CDR3 is made up of 17 amino acids. The CDR3 region is CASSEAGFRGGGQPQHF. CDR3 DNA: TGTGCCAGCAGTGAAGCGGGGTTTCGGGGAGGGGGGCAGCCCCAGCATTTT. Looking up the rest from reference TRBV2 and TRBJ1-5 gives the full variable domain: EPEVTQTPSHQVTQMGQEVILRCVPISNHLYFYWYRQILGQKVEFLVSFYNNEISEKSEIFDDQFSVERPDGSNFTLKIRSTKLEDSAMYFCASSEAGFRGGGQPQHFGDGTRLSIL.

This clone was picked up a small number of times. The J gene is TRBJ1-2, the V gene TRBV29-1, with TRBD1 matching 7 bases. J gave up 3 bases and V 6 bases, and 10 bases lay outside the gene matches. This CDR3 region has 14 residues. The germline V gene has CDR1 SQVTM and CDR2 ANQGSEA. The CDR3 region is CSVVRGPGDYGYTF. The DNA of the CDR3 is TGCAGCGTCGTTAGGGGGCCCGGTGACTATGGCTACACCTTC.

This clone was observed a handful of times. The CDR3 DNA reads as TGTGCCAGCAGCTCGACAGGCTTTTATGGCTACACCTTC. Its protein is CASSSTGFYGYTF. The rearrangement uses TRBV7-3 and TRBJ1-2; D possibly corresponds to TRBD1 (6 bases). The CDR3 runs to 13 residues. The germline CDR1 and CDR2 sequences are SGHTA and FQGTGA. Between the trimmed V and J ends, which lost 4 bases and 5 bases, there was a span of 11 bases.

The chain employs TRBV4-1 and TRBJ1-2; no clear D. Germline CDR1 and CDR2: MGHRA and YSYEKL. This CDR3 is built from 15 residues. Trimming took 0 bases from V and 3 from J, leaving 11 bases between them. The CDR3 DNA follows: TGCGCCAGCAGCCAAGAAGTGCAAGCGTACTATGGCTACACCTTC. This encodes CASSQEVQAYYGYTF.

This clone appeared many times. The V gene is TRBV29-1, the J gene TRBJ2-1; D might be TRBD2 (5 bases). The CDR3 sequence is 14 residues long. Trimming left V 6 bases short and J 5 bases short, with 17 bases between. In germline, CDR1 is SQVTM, CDR2 ANQGSEA. CDR3 sequence (DNA): TGCAGCGTCGGACGGGGTCCGTCTGACAATGAGCAGTTCTTC. It yields the protein CSVGRGPSDNEQFF.

The chain is built from TRBV28 and TRBJ2-2; D unresolved. Germline loops: CDR1 MDHEN, CDR2 SYDVKM. V lost 5 bases, J lost 6 bases, and 7 bases lay in between. CDR3 length: 12 residues. CDR3 sequence (DNA): TGTGCCAGCAGTCTCACTGCCGGGGAGCTGTTTTTT. Amino acid sequence: CASSLTAGELFF.

This clone came up a few times. The chain links TRBV12-5 to TRBJ2-5, with D perhaps matching TRBD2 (6 bases). The CDR3 has 14 amino acids. Germline V gives CDR1 LGHNT, CDR2 FRNRAP. Deletions cut 5 bases from V and 4 bases from J, with 14 bases between. The CDR3 DNA is TGTGCTAGTGGTGCCGGAGGGGCCTCAGAGACCCAGTACTTC. Translated: CASGAGGASETQYF.

The J gene is TRBJ1-3, the V gene TRBV19; D gene unclear. V lost 5 bases and J 2 bases, leaving 10 bases between the germline ends. Germline CDR1 reads LNHDA; CDR2 reads SQIVND (reference sequence). The CDR3 has 14 residues. CDR3 sequence reads: CASSPPPAGNTIYF. The CDR3 nucleotides read TGTGCCAGTAGTCCCCCTCCCGCTGGAAACACCATATATTTT. The variable domain in full, with the rest retrieved from reference TRBV19 and TRBJ1-3, is DGGITQSPKYLFRKEGQNVTLSCEQNLNHDAMYWYRQDPGQGLRLIYYSQIVNDFQKGDIAEGYSVSREKKESFPLTVTSAQKNPTAFYLCASSPPPAGNTIYFGEGSWLTVV.

The genes are TRBV28 and TRBJ1-2; a possible D gene is TRBD1 (5 bases). The CDR3 totals 14 residues. Per germline, CDR1 MDHEN and CDR2 SYDVKM. V was shortened by 4 bases and J by 4 bases, with 13 bases between the two germline ends. CDR3 amino acids: CASSSPGSAYGYTF. The CDR3 nucleotides are TGTGCCAGCAGTTCCCCAGGGTCCGCCTATGGCTACACCTTC.